This TCR beta chain was recovered during a study of T cell responses to AZD1222 COVID-19 vaccine. In germline, CDR1 is SGHDN, CDR2 FVKESK. The V end lost 1 base, the J end lost 4 bases, and 18 bases lay between the germline ends. The CDR3 loop spans 17 amino acids. The table came from immunoSEQ multiplex PCR; TCRdb's copy has only in-frame clones and leaves some out. Of under 200,000 clones in the sample, roughly 94% were seen once. The J gene is TRBJ2-3, the V gene TRBV14; the D is unclear. Sequences were derived from peripheral blood, sampled on day 0 of MenACWY control vaccination. The sequence derives from an adult in good health. The DNA for the CDR3 is TGTGCCAGCAGCCAAGGGTCGAACGTCCCGCACCCAGATACGCAGTATTTT. This sequence encodes CASSQGSNVPHPDTQYF.